These T cell receptor beta chains were read from a single sample in a study of T cell repertoires in cytomegalovirus infection. TCRdb fed the reads into MiXCR, producing one record per CDR3 protein. Here the sample spans about 500,000 distinct CDR3 sequences, more than 30% being singletons. Antigens of these TCRs are unknown. The input for sequencing was cultured PBMCs, taken from culture after CMV antigen stimulation. All receptors come from a human donor in good health (CMV status not recorded). Some clones in this sample may be carry-over from other donors' samples. CDR3s include the opening cysteine and the closing phenylalanine or tryptophan. D genes are given only for firm matches. A clone size is listed for some rows: how often the clone was seen (once, few, many), or a class if it is expanded.

TRBJ2-3,TRBV7-2,few,TRBD2,CASEGFSGGSGRDTQYF,TGTGCCAGCGAGGGATTTAGCGGGGGGAGCGGTCGAGATACGCAGTATTTT
TRBJ1-5,TRBV5-6,-,-,CASSLKPNWSNQPQHF,TGTGCCAGCAGCTTGAAGCCAAACTGGAGCAATCAGCCCCAGCATTTT
TRBJ2-1,TRBV12-3/TRBV12-4,many,-,CASSLRLGNEQFF,TGTGCCAGCAGCCTGAGACTAGGCAATGAGCAGTTCTTC
TRBJ2-4,TRBV20-1,-,-,CSAIEIGTAKNIQYF,TGCAGTGCTATAGAGATCGGAACAGCCAAAAACATTCAGTACTTC
TRBJ2-3,TRBV19,-,-,CATRTDTDTQYF,TGTGCCACCCGGACGGACACAGATACGCAGTATTTT
TRBJ1-3,TRBV19,-,-,CASGYSGNTIYF,TGTGCCAGCGGGTACTCTGGAAACACCATATATTTT
TRBJ2-5,TRBV20-1,few,-,CSARDNRETQYF,TGCAGTGCTAGAGATAATAGGGAGACCCAGTACTTC
TRBJ2-1,TRBV7-2,many,TRBD2,CASSSVAGGPTYNEQFF,TGTGCCAGCAGTTCGGTAGCGGGAGGGCCGACCTACAATGAGCAGTTCTTC
TRBJ2-5,TRBV7-2,-,TRBD1,CASSLVGQEGETQYF,TGTGCCAGCAGCTTAGTGGGACAGGAGGGAGAGACCCAGTACTTC
TRBJ2-3,TRBV12-3/TRBV12-4,-,-,CASSYDGPTDTQYF,TGTGCCAGCAGTTACGACGGGCCCACAGATACGCAGTATTTT
TRBJ1-1,TRBV20-1,-,TRBD1,CSARASEQGAVNTEAFF,TGCAGTGCTAGAGCCTCGGAGCAGGGGGCTGTGAACACTGAAGCTTTCTTT
TRBJ2-1,TRBV11-2,-,TRBD2,CASSRDLAGDDNEQFF,TGTGCCAGCAGCCGGGACCTAGCGGGAGACGACAATGAGCAGTTCTTC
TRBJ2-7,TRBV27,-,-,CASSLTAGSLDSLYEQYF,TGTGCCAGCAGTTTAACCGCCGGCTCTCTAGATTCCCTCTACGAGCAGTACTTC
TRBJ1-5,TRBV20-1,-,-,CSGGRSNQPQHF,TGCAGTGGGGGGAGGAGCAATCAGCCCCAGCATTTT
TRBJ1-2,TRBV2,-,-,CASRLTGTSDYGYTF,TGTGCCAGCAGACTTACCGGGACATCAGACTATGGCTACACCTTC
TRBJ2-5,TRBV7-2,few,TRBD2,CASIPAGGMWTQYF,TGTGCCAGCATCCCAGCCGGGGGGATGTGGACCCAGTACTTC
TRBJ2-3,TRBV7-2,few,TRBD2,CASSSQFLAGASDTQYF,TGTGCCAGCAGCTCCCAGTTCCTAGCGGGAGCTTCAGATACGCAGTATTTT
TRBJ1-5,TRBV25-1,few,-,CASSGGGNQPQHF,TGTGCCAGCAGTGGGGGGGGCAATCAGCCCCAGCATTTT
TRBJ1-5,TRBV6-2/TRBV6-3,-,-,CASKSAAIPHQPQHF,TGTGCCAGCAAATCGGCGGCAATACCTCATCAGCCCCAGCATTTT
TRBJ2-1,TRBV5-6,few,TRBD2,CASSFGLAGETYNEQFF,TGTGCCAGCAGCTTTGGACTAGCGGGAGAGACCTACAATGAGCAGTTCTTC
TRBJ2-3,TRBV19,-,TRBD2,CASSTPTTSGITDTQYF,TGTGCCAGTAGTACTCCCACGACTAGCGGAATCACAGATACGCAGTATTTT
TRBJ2-1,TRBV10-3,-,-,CAISGGPGIYNEQFF,TGTGCCATCAGTGGTGGGCCAGGTATTTACAATGAGCAGTTCTTC
TRBJ2-7,TRBV7-9,-,-,CASSLGIEQYF,TGTGCCAGCAGCTTAGGTATCGAGCAGTACTTC
TRBJ1-5,TRBV6-5,once,-,CASSEGPINQPQHF,TGTGCCAGCAGTGAAGGACCGATCAATCAGCCCCAGCATTTT
TRBJ2-3,TRBV12-3/TRBV12-4,-,TRBD2,CASSSLTSGRSTDTQYF,TGTGCCAGCAGTTCCCTGACTAGCGGGAGGAGCACAGATACGCAGTATTTT
TRBJ2-1,TRBV20-1,-,TRBD1,CSAEPRQGSAYNEQFF,TGCAGTGCAGAGCCTCGACAGGGTAGCGCTTACAATGAGCAGTTCTTC
TRBJ1-1,TRBV10-3,-,-,CATHARGQTNTEAFF,TGTGCCACACATGCTCGAGGACAAACGAACACTGAAGCTTTCTTT
TRBJ2-2,TRBV20-1,-,TRBD2,CSASPSGRGTGELFF,TGCAGTGCTAGTCCTAGCGGGAGAGGCACCGGGGAGCTGTTTTTT
TRBJ1-2,TRBV6-1,-,TRBD1,CASRLRPGQGALGGYTF,TGTGCCAGCAGACTACGTCCGGGACAGGGGGCACTGGGGGGCTACACCTTC
TRBJ2-3,TRBV7-9,many,-,CASSLVQGRADTQYF,TGTGCCAGCAGCTTAGTTCAGGGGAGGGCAGATACGCAGTATTTT
TRBJ2-6,TRBV4-1,-,TRBD1,CASSQGQGSGANVLTF,TGCGCCAGCAGCCAAGGACAGGGGTCTGGGGCCAACGTCCTGACTTTC
TRBJ2-7,TRBV7-6,few,TRBD2,CASSLMGLAAYEQYF,TGTGCCAGCAGCTTAATGGGACTAGCGGCCTACGAGCAGTACTTC
TRBJ1-2,TRBV28,-,-,CASSSDRYQGYTF,TGTGCCAGCAGCTCCGACAGGTATCAAGGCTACACCTTC
TRBJ2-1,TRBV6-2/TRBV6-3,-,-,CASSYSRSNNEQFF,TGTGCCAGCAGTTACTCGAGGTCTAACAATGAGCAGTTCTTC